This T cell receptor beta chain was identified in a study of blood T cell repertoires in COVID-19. Germline V gives CDR1 SGDLS, CDR2 YYNGEE. The CDR3 length is 11 residues. V shed 5 bases and J shed 8 bases, with 10 bases lying between them. Repertoires were generated with immunoSEQ multiplex PCR, while TCRdb's copy carries only in-frame clones and drops some. In the table there are roughly 160,000 clones, roughly 87% of which are singletons. The clonotype comes from a woman aged 60-75 years who had recovered from COVID-19. Sequences were obtained from peripheral blood. V and J are TRBV9 and TRBJ1-1; tentatively, D is TRBD1 (6 bases). CDR3 DNA sequence: TGTGCCAGCAGGTCAGGGGCGGAAGCTTTCTTT. The encoded protein is CASRSGAEAFF.